This T cell receptor beta chain was profiled in a study of blood T cell repertoires in COVID-19. Study summary: PBMCs, B-cell-depleted T cells, or T cells provided the cDNA or gDNA that made up the material.

As processed by the authors: Nucleated cell counts were estimated from reference gene primer amplification. Profiling relied on immunoSEQ multiplex PCR, and the TCRdb table lists in-frame clones only, not all of them. Clonal size and the V and J genes are those of that table, whereas D and trimming came from the DNA. Among 200,000 to 250,000 clones listed, roughly 89% were seen once. Individuals drawn from under 30 US areas were roughly 18 to 95 years old. Cohort 3 donors counted as recovered after two negative PCRs, clearance, or resolved symptoms. The CDR3 covers 15 residues. Germline V gives CDR1 SEHNR, CDR2 FQNEAQ (reference sequence). J lost 6 bases, V lost 6 bases, and 5 bases had no gene match.

The receptor comes from a woman in her thirties or forties who had recovered from COVID-19. What was sequenced was PBMCs or T cells enriched from blood (not recorded which). The rearrangement uses TRBV7-9 and TRBJ2-2; 12 positions match TRBD2. The CDR3 coding sequence is TGTGCCAGCAGGCCGGGACTAGCGGGCTCCGGGGAGCTGTTTTTT. It is translated as CASRPGLAGSGELFF.